The 28 T cell receptor beta chains reported below all come from one sample, sequenced in a study of lymphopenia after photon versus proton radiotherapy. The assay was immunoSEQ multiplex PCR, and TCRdb's table has in-frame clones only and misses some. The sample records about 70,000 clones, 87% being singletons. Sample: peripheral blood, taken from a patient treated with proton-based radiotherapy. The origin of the receptors is an elderly man with esophageal cancer.

The table lists this clone with a few counts. The genes are TRBV7-8 and TRBJ2-2, with 9 bases lining up with TRBD2. The germline CDR1 and CDR2 sequences are SGHVS and FQNEAQ. The CDR3 extends over 18 amino acids. Trimming removed 8 bases from V and 4 bases from J; junction bases left unmatched: 17. The CDR3 bases are TGTGCCAGCGAAGGCGGGAGGGCCGGGGTTTTTACCACCGGGGAGCTGTTTTTT. Its translation: CASEGGRAGVFTTGELFF.

V and J are TRBV28 and TRBJ1-5; D is ambiguous. Trimming shortened V by 2 bases and J by 3 bases, and 11 bases separated the two germline ends. This CDR3 contains 15 residues. The germline V gene has CDR1 MDHEN and CDR2 SYDVKM. The CDR3 loop reads CASSLVLVINQPQHF. As DNA, the CDR3 is TGTGCCAGCAGTTTAGTTTTAGTGATCAATCAGCCCCAGCATTTT. Using reference TRBV28 and TRBJ1-5 for the parts outside the CDR3, the full variable domain is DVKVTQSSRYLVKRTGEKVFLECVQDMDHENMFWYRQDPGLGLRLIYFSYDVKMKEKGDIPEGYSVSREKKERFSLILESASTNQTSMYLCASSLVLVINQPQHFGDGTRLSIL.

This clone appeared once. V is TRBV5-1 and J is TRBJ2-5, with D uncertain. The germline gives CDR1 SGHRS, CDR2 YFSETQ. CDR3 length: 14 amino acids. Trimming removed 2 bases from V and 2 bases from J, with 10 bases in between. The CDR3 DNA reads as TGCGCCAGCAGCTTAAGGGTAGCTCAAGAGACCCAGTACTTC. Translation gives CASSLRVAQETQYF.

V is TRBV7-9 and J is TRBJ2-1; D is perhaps TRBD1 (7 bases). Trimming took off 1 base at V and 5 bases at J, with 15 bases between the two ends. Per the germline V gene, CDR1 is SEHNR and CDR2 is FQNEAQ (reference sequence). The CDR3 spans 16 residues. The CDR3 here is CASSLVPSRGDNEQFF. The CDR3, as DNA: TGTGCCAGCAGCTTAGTTCCGAGCAGGGGGGACAATGAGCAGTTCTTC.

The V and J genes are TRBV2 and TRBJ1-5; TRBD1 agrees at 9 bases. This CDR3 contains 16 residues. The V segment lost 3 bases and the J segment 0 bases; nucleotides outside the gene matches: 3. Germline V gene data show CDR1 as SNHLY and CDR2 as FYNNEI. The CDR3 DNA reads TGTGCCAGCAGTGAGGGGACAGGGACTAGCAATCAGCCCCAGCATTTT. It encodes CASSEGTGTSNQPQHF.

V and J are TRBV2 and TRBJ1-2, with D maybe TRBD1 (5 bases). This CDR3 region has 13 residues. CDR1 and CDR2 from the germline V gene are SNHLY and FYNNEI. V was clipped by 5 bases and J by 7 bases, with 14 bases between them. DNA for the CDR3: TGTGCCAGCAGTACGACAGCCACGGGTGGCTACACCTTC. Amino acid sequence: CASSTTATGGYTF.

The chain links TRBV7-3 to TRBJ2-5, with D perhaps matching TRBD1 (6 bases). The CDR3 loop spans 13 amino acids. Germline CDR1 reads SGHTA; CDR2 reads FQGTGA. V lost 5 bases and J 5 bases, leaving 12 bases between the germline ends. Written as DNA, the CDR3 is TGTGCCAGCAGCCAGGGGAACACGGAGACCCAGTACTTC. This gives the protein CASSQGNTETQYF.

The chain recombines TRBV18 with TRBJ2-7; D possibly corresponds to TRBD1 (6 bases). The CDR3 runs 18 residues. Germline values: CDR1 KGHSH, CDR2 LQKENI. Between the trimmed V and J ends, which lost 2 bases and 4 bases, there was a span of 24 bases. The CDR3 DNA reads TGTGCCAGCTCACCATCGAGAAACCCTTTACAGGGTGCTTACGAGCAGTACTTC. This codes for CASSPSRNPLQGAYEQYF.

The chain links TRBV5-1 to TRBJ1-6; D is undetermined. Germline V CDR1 and CDR2: SGHRS, YFSETQ. The V end lost 1 base, the J end lost 5 bases, and 13 bases lay between the germline ends. The CDR3 is made up of 16 amino acids. In DNA form, the CDR3 reads TGCGCCAGCAGCTTGCAAGGGTCGAGGAATAATTCACCCCTCCACTTT. Translated, it gives CASSLQGSRNNSPLHF.

The gene calls are TRBV30 and TRBJ1-2; D may be TRBD1 (5 bases). The CDR3 contains 16 residues. Between the trimmed V and J ends, which lost 4 bases and 1 base, there was a span of 19 bases. Germline V gene data show CDR1 as GTSNPN and CDR2 as SVGIG (reference sequence). The CDR3 loop reads CAWIRWGGARNYGYTF. Here the CDR3 DNA reads TGTGCCTGGATACGGTGGGGGGGAGCCCGTAACTATGGCTACACCTTC.

Only one count was recorded for this clone. The chain has TRBV6-5 and TRBJ2-1; 11 bases are shared with TRBD1. Germline assignment: CDR1 MNHEY and CDR2 SVGAGI. Trimming removed 8 bases from V and 8 bases from J; junction bases left unmatched: 8. CDR3 length equals 14 residues. CDR3 region: CASARTGGIDEQFF. The DNA of the CDR3 is TGTGCCAGCGCTAGGACAGGGGGCATAGATGAGCAGTTCTTC.

The chain recombines TRBV7-6 with TRBJ2-5; 14 bases fit TRBD2. CDR1 is SGHVS and CDR2 is FNYEAQ in the germline V gene. The CDR3 spans 18 residues. Losses at the gene ends were 5 bases for V and 5 bases for J; bases not matched to a gene: 13. CDR3 protein: CASSSRLAGGNKYETQYF. The CDR3 DNA reads TGTGCCAGCAGCAGTCGACTAGCGGGGGGGAATAAGTACGAGACCCAGTACTTC.

The gene calls are TRBV7-2 and TRBJ1-2, with no clear D. Germline loops: CDR1 SGHTA, CDR2 FQGNSA. V lost 5 bases and J lost 4, with 11 bases in between. The CDR3 is made up of 13 amino acids. Here the CDR3 DNA reads TGTGCCAGCAGCGTAGGAGGACCCTATGGCTACACCTTC. Protein sequence: CASSVGGPYGYTF.

This chain connects TRBV5-1 to TRBJ2-7; the D gene could be TRBD1 or TRBD2 (7 bases each). In germline, CDR1 is SGHRS, CDR2 YFSETQ. The CDR3 contains 17 residues. V was cut by 4 bases and J by 4 bases, with 24 bases left in between. CDR3 DNA sequence: TGCGCCAGCAGCCGGGTGCCCGGGGGGACAGTTGTATACGAGCAGTACTTC. Protein sequence: CASSRVPGGTVVYEQYF.

This chain joins TRBV7-9 and TRBJ2-7; TRBD2 might be the D (7 bases). The CDR3 is made up of 15 amino acids. Germline CDR1 and CDR2: SEHNR and FQNEAQ (reference sequence). The V gene lost 4 bases and the J gene lost 3 bases, with 16 bases spanning the gap. The DNA of the CDR3 is TGTGCCAGCAGCTCCCAGGGGAGGGCAAACTACGAGCAGTACTTC. The encoded protein is CASSSQGRANYEQYF.

The chain joins TRBV27 to TRBJ1-4, with D unresolved. The CDR3 is made up of 13 amino acids. V lost 7 bases, J lost 3 bases, and 9 bases lay in between. Per germline, CDR1 MNHEY and CDR2 SMNVEV (reference sequence). The DNA for the CDR3 is TGTGCCAGCACTGGCCGGGCTAATGAAAAACTGTTTTTT. Translating gives CASTGRANEKLFF. Combining the CDR3 with reference TRBV27 and TRBJ1-4 gives the whole variable domain EAQVTQNPRYLITVTGKKLTVTCSQNMNHEYMSWYRQDPGLGLRQIYYSMNVEVTDKGDVPEGYKVSRKEKRNFPLILESPSPNQTSLYFCASTGRANEKLFFGSGTQLSVL.

V is TRBV4-3 and J is TRBJ2-5; the D call may be TRBD1 or TRBD2 (6 bases each). This CDR3 has 15 amino acids. The germline CDR1 and CDR2 sequences are LGHNA and YSLEER. The V gene lost 0 bases and the J gene lost 13 bases, with 21 bases spanning the gap. The CDR3 loop is CASSQERGARGVLYF. CDR3 DNA: TGCGCCAGCAGCCAAGAAAGGGGGGCCAGAGGGGTTCTGTACTTC.

The genes are TRBV19 and TRBJ2-5; D remains ambiguous. CDR3 size: 14 residues. Germline CDR1 reads LNHDA; CDR2 reads SQIVND (reference sequence). Trimming shortened V by 4 bases and J by 1 base, and 10 bases separated the two germline ends. CDR3 residues: CASSRAVAQETQYF. Written as DNA, the CDR3 is TGTGCCAGTAGTAGGGCAGTAGCCCAAGAGACCCAGTACTTC. Variable domain in full (rest from reference TRBV19 and TRBJ2-5): DGGITQSPKYLFRKEGQNVTLSCEQNLNHDAMYWYRQDPGQGLRLIYYSQIVNDFQKGDIAEGYSVSREKKESFPLTVTSAQKNPTAFYLCASSRAVAQETQYFGPGTRLLVL.

V gene TRBV5-4 combines with J gene TRBJ1-1, with TRBD1 matching 7 bases. Losses at the gene ends were 0 bases for V and 5 bases for J; bases not matched to a gene: 4. Germline-derived CDR1 and CDR2 are SGHNT and YYREEE (reference sequence). The CDR3 contains 14 residues. CDR3 DNA sequence: TGTGCCAGCAGCTTGGACAGGGGTCTTACTGAAGCTTTCTTT. Protein: CASSLDRGLTEAFF.

This clone was counted only a few times. The V and J genes are TRBV18 and TRBJ1-2, with D uncertain. The V and J ends lost 2 bases and 8 bases respectively, with 12 bases between them. This CDR3 is built from 13 residues. The germline gives CDR1 KGHSH, CDR2 LQKENI. This CDR3 is CASSPNSQGGYTF. Here the CDR3 DNA reads TGTGCCAGCTCACCAAACAGCCAAGGGGGCTACACCTTC. The complete variable domain, with remaining parts taken from reference TRBV18 and TRBJ1-2, reads NAGVMQNPRHLVRRRGQEARLRCSPMKGHSHVYWYRQLPEEGLKFMVYLQKENIIDESGMPKERFSAEFPKEGPSILRIQQVVRGDSAAYFCASSPNSQGGYTFGSGTRLTVV.

Only one count was recorded for this clone. The chain couples TRBV19 to TRBJ1-3; D gene unclear. Germline values: CDR1 LNHDA, CDR2 SQIVND (reference sequence). The CDR3 loop spans 14 amino acids. The V and J ends lost 7 bases and 0 bases respectively, with 10 bases between them. CDR3 bases: TGTGCCAGTACGGCCCGGATCTCTGGAAACACCATATATTTT. Its protein is CASTARISGNTIYF.

The genes are TRBV6-6 and TRBJ1-3, with D perhaps TRBD1 (5 bases). The CDR3 has 15 residues. Germline CDR1 reads MNHNY; CDR2 reads SVGAGI (reference sequence). V shed 2 bases and J shed 4 bases, with 12 bases lying between them. This CDR3 is CASSYVRGLGNTIYF. CDR3 DNA: TGTGCCAGCAGTTACGTGAGGGGTTTAGGAAACACCATATATTTT.

The chain couples TRBV5-8 to TRBJ2-6, with D maybe TRBD2 (6 bases). CDR1 and CDR2 (germline): SGHTS, YDEGEE. Trimming took off 0 bases at V and 2 bases at J, with 12 bases between the two ends. CDR3 length equals 17 residues. The CDR3 region has the DNA TGTGCCAGCAGCTTGGTTCGTTCGGGGGCTGGGGCCAACGTCCTGACTTTC. Its protein product is CASSLVRSGAGANVLTF.

The J gene is TRBJ1-5, the V gene TRBV19, with D perhaps matching TRBD1 (5 bases). V lost 4 bases to trimming and J lost 0 bases, with 19 bases between them. Germline-derived CDR1 and CDR2 are LNHDA and SQIVND (reference sequence). The CDR3 totals 18 residues. The CDR3 DNA reads TGTGCCAGTAGTAGCCCCGGGACTGGGGGATTTAGCAATCAGCCCCAGCATTTT. Translated: CASSSPGTGGFSNQPQHF.

V gene TRBV7-2 combines with J gene TRBJ1-2; no firm D call. Deletions cut 1 base from V and 7 bases from J, with 13 bases between. Germline-derived CDR1 and CDR2 are SGHTA and FQGNSA. The CDR3 runs to 14 residues. CDR3 nucleotide sequence: TGTGCCAGCAGCTTAGAGCGCCTTGAGGTTGGCTACACCTTC. Protein: CASSLERLEVGYTF.

The chain combines TRBV7-3 with TRBJ2-5, with D unclear. The V end lost 4 bases, the J end lost 3 bases, and 12 bases lay between the germline ends. Germline-derived CDR1 and CDR2 are SGHTA and FQGTGA. The CDR3 sequence is 14 residues long. The CDR3 protein is CASSSAPGKETQYF. CDR3 coding DNA: TGTGCCAGCAGCTCCGCCCCGGGTAAAGAGACCCAGTACTTC. The variable domain in full, with the rest retrieved from reference TRBV7-3 and TRBJ2-5, is GAGVSQTPSNKVTEKGKYVELRCDPISGHTALYWYRQSLGQGPEFLIYFQGTGAADDSGLPNDRFFAVRPEGSVSTLKIQRTERGDSAVYLCASSSAPGKETQYFGPGTRLLVL.

The rearrangement uses TRBV7-2 and TRBJ2-3; TRBD2 aligns across 10 bases. V lost 4 bases, J lost 2 bases, and 3 bases stayed unmatched. The CDR3 totals 15 residues. In germline, CDR1 is SGHTA, CDR2 FQGNSA. For the CDR3, the DNA is TGTGCCAGCAGCTCCAGCGGGGGGGTCACAGATACGCAGTATTTT. Translating gives CASSSSGGVTDTQYF.

The CDR3 is CASSQRRRGRVYGYTF. For the CDR3, the DNA is TGCGCCAGCAGCCAACGGCGGCGGGGGCGGGTCTATGGCTACACCTTC. V usage is TRBV4-1 and J usage is TRBJ1-2, with a tentative D call TRBD1 (6 bases). Trimming shortened V by 2 bases and J by 4 bases, and 17 bases separated the two germline ends. This CDR3 spans 16 amino acids. Germline lookup yields CDR1 MGHRA and CDR2 YSYEKL.